Each of the 27 T cell receptor beta chains below was sequenced from the same sample in a study of cytomegalovirus exposure and HLA in healthy donors. The PCR had 60 Vbeta and 13 Jbeta primers. Method: immunoSEQ multiplex PCR; TCRdb's copy keeps in-frame clones and lacks some. This sample contains about 50,000 clones. The sequencing sample was made of PBMCs. The receptors were gathered from a man aged 18 to 35 in good health and CMV-seropositive.

As to this clone: The junction differs from germline at one of its ends, possibly a read error. This rearrangement joins TRBV7-3 to TRBJ2-3; the D gene is possibly TRBD1 (6 bases). The CDR3 totals 16 residues. The germline gives CDR1 SGHTA, CDR2 FQGTGA. CDR3 sequence reads: CASSVTGTIRTDTQYF. DNA of the CDR3: TGTGCCAGCAGCGTAACCGGGACAATCCGCACAGATACGCAGTATTTT.

The V gene is TRBV2, the J gene TRBJ2-6; possibly TRBD1 for D (6 bases). Per the germline V gene, CDR1 is SNHLY and CDR2 is FYNNEI. The CDR3 extends over 15 amino acids. Trimming cost V 3 bases and J 4 bases, with 10 bases left between them. CDR3 loop: CASSEGARGANVLTF. CDR3 in DNA: TGTGCCAGCAGTGAGGGGGCGAGGGGGGCCAACGTCCTGACTTTC.

The chain is built from TRBV2 and TRBJ2-1; 11 bases fit TRBD2. Trimming took 8 bases from V and 4 from J; bases not matched to a gene: 7. This CDR3 region has 15 residues. Germline V gene data show CDR1 as SNHLY and CDR2 as FYNNEI. Written as DNA, the CDR3 is TGTGCCAGCCAGTCAGGGACTAGCGGATACAATGAGCAGTTCTTC. Amino acid sequence: CASQSGTSGYNEQFF.

This chain uses TRBV30 with TRBJ2-2; 10 nucleotides agree with TRBD2. The CDR3 extends over 16 amino acids. CDR1 is GTSNPN, CDR2 SVGIG, per germline (reference sequence). The J segment lost 6 bases and the V segment lost 0 bases, leaving 7 bases of the junction unmatched. Here the CDR3 DNA reads TGTGCCTGGAGTGTCGGGACTAGCGCCTACCCCGGGGAGCTGTTTTTT. Protein sequence: CAWSVGTSAYPGELFF. Combining the CDR3 with reference TRBV30 and TRBJ2-2 gives the whole variable domain SQTIHQWPATLVQPVGSPLSLECTVEGTSNPNLYWYRQAAGRGLQLLFYSVGIGQISSEVPQNLSASRPQDRQFILSSKKLLLSDSGFYLCAWSVGTSAYPGELFFGEGSRLTVL.

The chain links TRBV6-6 to TRBJ2-2, with D hard to call. The ends were cut back, 6 bases at V and 6 bases at J, with 8 bases in the middle. This CDR3 region has 12 residues. The germline gives CDR1 MNHNY, CDR2 SVGAGI (reference sequence). The CDR3 protein is CASSRHPGELFF. Here the CDR3 DNA reads TGTGCCAGCAGCCGACATCCCGGGGAGCTGTTTTTT.

A note on this clone: Compared with germline, one end of the junction differs, possibly owing to a read error. The rearrangement joins TRBV7-8 to TRBJ1-2; D is unclear. In germline, CDR1 is SGHVS, CDR2 FQNEAQ. This CDR3 has 13 amino acids. CDR3 sequence reads: CASSTSPNYGYTF. The CDR3 DNA sequence: TGTGCCAGCAGCACGTCTCCTAATTATGGCTACACCTTC. The entire variable domain, with the rest obtained from reference TRBV7-8 and TRBJ1-2, is as follows: GAGVSQSPRYKVAKRGQDVALRCDPISGHVSLFWYQQALGQGPEFLTYFQNEAQLDKSGLPSDRFFAERPEGSVSTLKIQRTQQEDSAVYLCASSTSPNYGYTFGSGTRLTVV.

This chain connects TRBV6-5 to TRBJ1-1; no firm D call. Trimming removed 2 bases from V and 0 bases from J, with 7 bases in between. CDR3 length equals 14 residues. The germline V gene has CDR1 MNHEY and CDR2 SVGAGI. The CDR3 protein is CASSYNTLNTEAFF. The CDR3 DNA reads as TGTGCCAGCAGTTACAACACCTTGAACACTGAAGCTTTCTTT.

This chain connects TRBV28 to TRBJ1-5; 7 positions match TRBD1. CDR1 and CDR2 from the germline V gene are MDHEN and SYDVKM. V lost 5 bases to trimming and J lost 3 bases; unmatched junction nucleotides: 13. There are 17 residues in the CDR3. Here the CDR3 reads CASSLDRAGGNNQPQHF. CDR3 coding DNA: TGTGCCAGCAGTCTAGACAGGGCAGGGGGGAACAATCAGCCCCAGCATTTT. Based on the CDR3 plus reference TRBV28 and TRBJ1-5, the full variable domain is DVKVTQSSRYLVKRTGEKVFLECVQDMDHENMFWYRQDPGLGLRLIYFSYDVKMKEKGDIPEGYSVSREKKERFSLILESASTNQTSMYLCASSLDRAGGNNQPQHFGDGTRLSIL.

V gene TRBV7-9 combines with J gene TRBJ1-6; D is unresolved. With 5 bases removed from V and 9 bases from J, the gap between germline ends came to 17 bases. CDR3 length: 15 residues. Germline assignment: CDR1 SEHNR and CDR2 FQNEAQ (reference sequence). The CDR3 nucleotides read TGTGCCAGCAGCCTACCTACTGAGCTCGGTTCACCCCTCCACTTT. It encodes CASSLPTELGSPLHF.

The chain links TRBV28 to TRBJ2-1; weak D call: TRBD2 (5 bases). Germline V CDR1 and CDR2: MDHEN, SYDVKM. The CDR3 spans 16 residues. V gave up 6 bases and J gave up 2 bases, with 17 bases separating them. The CDR3 sequence: CASSSEGGGPYNEQFF. CDR3 coding DNA: TGTGCCAGCAGCTCGGAAGGCGGAGGACCCTACAATGAGCAGTTCTTC.

The CDR3 DNA follows: TGTGCCAGCAGTCCCGACGCCGGGACTAGCGGGAGGGCCTACAATGAGCAGTTCTTC. This gives the protein CASSPDAGTSGRAYNEQFF. V gene TRBV27 combines with J gene TRBJ2-1; 16 nucleotides agree with TRBD2. This CDR3 is built from 19 residues. CDR1 is MNHEY and CDR2 is SMNVEV in the germline V gene (reference sequence). Trimming took 5 bases from V and 2 from J; bases not matched to a gene: 9.

V and J are TRBV7-9 and TRBJ1-1; 8 bases are a match to TRBD1. The CDR3 loop spans 15 amino acids. Germline V gene data show CDR1 as SEHNR and CDR2 as FQNEAQ (reference sequence). The J segment lost 5 bases and the V segment lost 4 bases, leaving 9 bases of the junction unmatched. The CDR3 spells CASSSSQGAWTEAFF. CDR3 nucleotide sequence: TGTGCCAGCAGCTCTTCCCAGGGGGCTTGGACTGAAGCTTTCTTT.

The DNA for the CDR3 is TGCGCCAGCAGCTTCCGGGGTGGATCCTACGAGCAGTACTTC. Translated, it gives CASSFRGGSYEQYF. The chain couples TRBV5-1 to TRBJ2-7, with D maybe TRBD2 (5 bases). This CDR3 comprises 14 residues. Trimming shortened V by 2 bases and J by 1 base, and 10 bases separated the two germline ends. Germline V gene sequence: CDR1 SGHRS, CDR2 YFSETQ. Full variable domain (rest looked up from reference TRBV5-1 and TRBJ2-7): KAGVTQTPRYLIKTRGQQVTLSCSPISGHRSVSWYQQTPGQGLQFLFEYFSETQRNKGNFPGRFSGRQFSNSRSEMNVSTLELGDSALYLCASSFRGGSYEQYFGPGTRLTVT.

The chain uses TRBV28 and TRBJ1-5, with TRBD1 identical over 8 bases. The CDR3 spans 16 residues. Losses at the gene ends were 6 bases for V and 2 bases for J; bases not matched to a gene: 9. Germline-derived CDR1 and CDR2 are MDHEN and SYDVKM. CDR3 amino acids: CASRSPGQGGNQPQHF. The DNA for the CDR3 is TGTGCCAGCAGATCTCCCGGACAGGGAGGCAATCAGCCCCAGCATTTT. Together with reference TRBV28 and TRBJ1-5, the CDR3 gives the full variable domain: DVKVTQSSRYLVKRTGEKVFLECVQDMDHENMFWYRQDPGLGLRLIYFSYDVKMKEKGDIPEGYSVSREKKERFSLILESASTNQTSMYLCASRSPGQGGNQPQHFGDGTRLSIL.

The gene calls are TRBV19 and TRBJ1-2; D may be TRBD1 (6 bases). This CDR3 is built from 15 residues. Per germline, CDR1 LNHDA and CDR2 SQIVND (reference sequence). The germline V and J ends were trimmed by 3 bases and 12 bases, with 23 bases remaining between them. The CDR3 region has the DNA TGTGCCAGTAGTATCGTGGGGGACATCTACCAGGGCCACACCTTC. Translated, it gives CASSIVGDIYQGHTF. Variable domain in full (rest from reference TRBV19 and TRBJ1-2): DGGITQSPKYLFRKEGQNVTLSCEQNLNHDAMYWYRQDPGQGLRLIYYSQIVNDFQKGDIAEGYSVSREKKESFPLTVTSAQKNPTAFYLCASSIVGDIYQGHTFGSGTRLTVV.

This chain connects TRBV19 to TRBJ2-1, with D maybe TRBD2 (5 bases). The CDR3 covers 14 residues. Germline assignment: CDR1 LNHDA and CDR2 SQIVND (reference sequence). V gave up 3 bases and J gave up 6 bases, with 12 bases separating them. The CDR3 DNA reads as TGTGCCAGTAGTATCGGATCGGCGGGCAATGAGCAGTTCTTC. Translation: CASSIGSAGNEQFF.

V is TRBV6-5 and J is TRBJ2-7, with 7 nucleotides matching TRBD2. The V gene's germline CDR1 is MNHEY and CDR2 SVGAGI. V dropped 0 bases and J dropped 7; count of bases not matched to a gene: 12. The CDR3 has 16 residues. The DNA for the CDR3 is TGTGCCAGCAGTTACTCGGGGGGAGGGACTTGGGGGGAGCAGTACTTC. Translation gives CASSYSGGGTWGEQYF.

The CDR3 region is CAIERTGSGYGYTF. The CDR3 coding sequence is TGTGCCATAGAACGGACAGGGTCGGGCTATGGCTACACCTTC. The J gene is TRBJ1-2, the V gene TRBV10-3; 8 bases map to TRBD1. The CDR3 spans 14 residues. Losses at the gene ends were 9 bases for V and 4 bases for J; bases not matched to a gene: 10. Germline V lookup: CDR1 ENHRY, CDR2 SYGVKD.

The genes are TRBV30 and TRBJ2-7; D may be TRBD2 (5 bases). V lost 5 bases and J 1 base, leaving 6 bases between the germline ends. The CDR3 length is 11 residues. Germline-derived CDR1 and CDR2 are GTSNPN and SVGIG (reference sequence). The chain's CDR3 is CAWGLSYEQYF. CDR3 bases: TGTGCCTGGGGACTGTCCTACGAGCAGTACTTC.

The chain is built from TRBV5-4 and TRBJ2-7, with TRBD1 identical over 9 bases. This CDR3 comprises 14 residues. Germline values: CDR1 SGHNT, CDR2 YYREEE (reference sequence). The V gene end was trimmed by 6 bases and the J gene end by 5 bases; junction bases not matched to a gene: 9. The CDR3 protein is CASNPRGQGDEQYF. CDR3 sequence (DNA): TGTGCCAGCAACCCCCGGGGACAGGGCGACGAGCAGTACTTC. Complete variable domain (other parts from reference TRBV5-4 and TRBJ2-7): ETGVTQSPTHLIKTRGQQVTLRCSSQSGHNTVSWYQQALGQGPQFIFQYYREEENGRGNFPPRFSGLQFPNYSSELNVNALELDDSALYLCASNPRGQGDEQYFGPGTRLTVT.

This sequence joins TRBV2 and TRBJ2-7, with TRBD2 identical over 8 bases. The CDR3 is 15 residues long. From germline, CDR1 is SNHLY and CDR2 FYNNEI. V was pared by 6 bases and J by 1 base, with 8 bases of the junction left unmatched. In DNA form, the CDR3 reads TGTGCCAGCAGCTTCCCTAGCGGGTTATCCTACGAGCAGTACTTC. Encoded protein: CASSFPSGLSYEQYF.

The rearrangement links TRBV19 to TRBJ1-2; D is unresolved. Trimming cost V 4 bases and J 2 bases, with 11 bases left between them. Germline V gives CDR1 LNHDA, CDR2 SQIVND (reference sequence). This CDR3 has 14 residues. CDR3 in DNA: TGTGCCAGTAGTAATTTGGCCGCAAACTATGGCTACACCTTC. This gives the protein CASSNLAANYGYTF.

The chain uses TRBV27 and TRBJ2-1; 13 bases are shared with TRBD2. The CDR3 contains 17 residues. The V gene's germline CDR1 is MNHEY and CDR2 SMNVEV (reference sequence). V lost 2 bases, J lost 0 bases, and 1 base stayed unmatched. CDR3 residues: CASSLGTSGTSYNEQFF. In nucleotides, the CDR3 is TGTGCCAGCAGTTTAGGGACTAGCGGGACCTCCTACAATGAGCAGTTCTTC.

The chain is built from TRBV27 and TRBJ2-5; perhaps TRBD2 as D (6 bases). The germline V and J ends were trimmed by 5 bases and 1 base, with 14 bases remaining between them. The CDR3 has 15 residues. Germline values: CDR1 MNHEY, CDR2 SMNVEV (reference sequence). CDR3 region: CASSPRSSAQETQYF. As DNA, the CDR3 is TGTGCCAGCAGTCCCCGGTCTAGCGCCCAAGAGACCCAGTACTTC.

V gene TRBV7-8 combines with J gene TRBJ2-7, with 8 bases that match TRBD2. The J segment lost 3 bases and the V segment lost 4 bases, leaving 5 bases of the junction unmatched. This CDR3 has 14 amino acids. CDR1 is SGHVS and CDR2 is FQNEAQ in the germline V gene. The CDR3 DNA follows: TGTGCCAGCAGCTCCTTAGCGGGGAGCTACGAGCAGTACTTC. Translation gives CASSSLAGSYEQYF. The full variable domain, with the rest looked up from reference TRBV7-8 and TRBJ2-7, is GAGVSQSPRYKVAKRGQDVALRCDPISGHVSLFWYQQALGQGPEFLTYFQNEAQLDKSGLPSDRFFAERPEGSVSTLKIQRTQQEDSAVYLCASSSLAGSYEQYFGPGTRLTVT.

The V call is TRBV7-2, the J call TRBJ1-2, with 7 bases matching TRBD1. This CDR3 has 14 residues. V lost 3 bases, J lost 6 bases, and 7 bases stayed unmatched. Germline CDR1 and CDR2: SGHTA and FQGNSA. The CDR3 protein is CASSFRTGENGYTF. Here the CDR3 DNA reads TGTGCCAGCAGCTTTCGGACAGGAGAGAATGGCTACACCTTC.

The V gene is TRBV11-2, the J gene TRBJ2-7; D remains unclear. There are 15 residues in the CDR3. Trimming left V 4 bases short and J 3 bases short, with 16 bases between. Germline CDR1 is SGHAT and CDR2 is FQNNGV. The CDR3 here is CASSSQYDNHYEQYF. In DNA form, the CDR3 reads TGTGCCAGCAGCTCCCAATACGACAATCACTACGAGCAGTACTTC.